Sequencing of this T cell receptor beta chain was carried out in a study of Ad26.COV2.S vaccination and SARS-CoV-2 variants. Study details: Each vaccinee took Ad26.COV2.S intramuscularly, once or twice 56 days apart. Study findings and constraints: Among vaccine recipients, spike-specific TCR breadth exceeded that of placebo recipients. Breadth measured for non-spike TCRs was similar across vaccine and placebo recipients.

Method: immunoSEQ multiplex PCR; TCRdb's copy keeps in-frame clones and lacks some. The top ten clones hold roughly a tenth of a sample with 200,000 to 300,000 clones, over 75% of them seen once. Stated treatment: around 19 received Ad26.COV2.S at low or high dose, single or two shots; roughly 5 received placebo; per-sample allocation not given. Day 63 after the first vaccine or placebo injection was the time point for sampling. This clone came up a few times. Antigen: not known. CDR3 size: 15 residues. The germline gives CDR1 ENHRY, CDR2 SYGVKD. V lost 0 bases to trimming and J lost 0 bases, with 6 bases between them.

This chain links TRBV10-3 with TRBJ1-3; D is uncertain. This receptor was obtained from a person aged 18-60 years who received the Ad26.COV2.S COVID-19 vaccine or a placebo. The sample here was peripheral blood, taken in a trial of Ad26.COV2.S vaccine versus placebo. CDR3 DNA: TGTGCCATCAGTGAGTCAACGGGCTCTGGAAACACCATATATTTT. This gives the protein CAISESTGSGNTIYF.